The sample holds one count of the clone carrying this T cell receptor beta chain. Its specificity is unknown. For CDR3 and TCR beta VDJ profiling, genomic DNA was the template used. Each CDR3 protein gets one entry after TCRdb re-called the reads with MiXCR. The sample has a few hundred thousand distinct CDR3 sequences; about two thirds are singletons. The data derive from a study of CD8+CD57+ T cells in acquired aplastic anemia. For the study at large: On average, sorted CD4+ and CD8+ cells gave around 3 ug of DNA. As sequenced from healthy donors, CD4+ cells averaged approximately 11 million reads.

Overall study findings and caveats: Levels of CD8+ Simpson's diversity were not significantly distinct in patients versus controls. Twenty-nine CD8+ CDR3 sequences were shared between patients and controls.

V lost 4 bases, J lost 8 bases, and 9 bases lay in between. Germline V gene lookup returns CDR1 SGHDT and CDR2 YYEEEE. CDR3 size: 11 residues. The sequencing sample was made of sorted CD4+, CD8+, or CD8+CD57+ T cells (not recorded which) from PBMCs. The V call is TRBV5-6, the J call TRBJ1-2; no reliable D call. This TCR was recovered from a human donor in good health, serving as a control. The CDR3 sequence is CASSTGGGYTF. The CDR3 coding sequence is TGTGCCAGCAGCACGGGAGGCGGCTACACCTTC.